The 9 T cell receptor beta chains below were found in one sample sequenced in a study of breast tumors, draining lymph nodes, adjacent tissues. TCRdb passed the multiplex PCR reads through MiXCR, listing each CDR3 protein once. The profile shows under 45,000 distinct CDR3 sequences, over 30% of them singletons. The sample was breast tumor tissue. These receptors were taken from a female donor with breast cancer. Some clones in this sample may be carry-over from other donors' samples.

This clonotype showed up many times. This sequence joins TRBV6-5 and TRBJ2-1, with D perhaps TRBD1 (7 bases). The CDR3 has 13 residues. Trimming pared 3 bases from V and 10 bases from J, leaving 13 bases between. Germline CDR1 and CDR2: MNHEY and SVGAGI. This chain's CDR3 is CASSYRQGGEQFF. The CDR3, as DNA: TGTGCCAGCAGTTATCGACAGGGAGGCGAGCAGTTCTTC.

The V call is TRBV20-1, the J call TRBJ2-1, with 7 bases matching TRBD2. Germline lookup yields CDR1 DFQATT and CDR2 SNEGSKA (reference sequence). After removal of 6 bases from V and 1 base from J, the junction contained 9 bases not matched to a gene. The CDR3 has 15 residues. The CDR3, as DNA: TGCAGTGCAAATCGCCGAGCGGGGTCCTACAATGAGCAGTTCTTC. Translation gives CSANRRAGSYNEQFF.

There are many counts of this clonotype. J is TRBJ1-4 and V is TRBV6-1; no definite D call. Trimming stripped 8 bases from V and 0 bases from J, with 13 bases between. The germline V gene has CDR1 MNHNS and CDR2 SASEGT. The CDR3 loop spans 15 amino acids. CDR3 amino acids: CASSELTTTNEKLFF. The CDR3 DNA reads TGTGCCAGCTCCGAGCTTACTACAACTAATGAAAAACTGTTTTTT.

The rearrangement uses TRBV6-5 and TRBJ2-7; 8 nucleotides match TRBD1. In germline, CDR1 is MNHEY, CDR2 SVGAGI. J lost 4 bases, V lost 5 bases, and 4 bases had no gene match. The CDR3 is 13 amino acids. The CDR3 reads CASSRTGPYEQYF. In nucleotides, the CDR3 is TGTGCCAGCAGTCGGACAGGGCCGTACGAGCAGTACTTC.

V is TRBV6-6 and J is TRBJ1-1; D perhaps matches TRBD1 (6 bases). The germline V gene has CDR1 MNHNY and CDR2 SVGAGI (reference sequence). With 5 bases removed from V and 0 bases from J, the gap between germline ends came to 16 bases. The CDR3 sequence is 16 residues long. The CDR3 reads CASSRDPQGLNTEAFF. CDR3 nucleotide sequence: TGTGCCAGCAGTAGGGACCCACAGGGCCTGAACACTGAAGCTTTCTTT.

A few counts support this clonotype. This likely comes from a read error, as the CDR3 has no conserved phenylalanine or tryptophan at its end. The chain joins TRBV7-2 to TRBJ2-3; D is perhaps TRBD2 (6 bases). V lost 3 bases to trimming and J lost 4 bases, with 8 bases between them. The germline V gene has CDR1 SGHTA and CDR2 FQGNSA. This CDR3 has 13 amino acids. CDR3: CASSLASADTQYL. Here the CDR3 DNA reads TGTGCCAGCAGCTTGGCTAGCGCAGATACGCAGTATCTT.

J is TRBJ1-2 and V is TRBV29-1, with D unresolved. The germline V gene has CDR1 SQVTM and CDR2 ANQGSEA. The CDR3 contains 11 residues. V shed 7 bases and J shed 5 bases, with 11 bases lying between them. The chain's CDR3 is CSGNSLYGYTF. CDR3 DNA sequence: TGCAGCGGGAATTCGTTGTATGGCTACACCTTC. The complete variable domain, with remaining parts taken from reference TRBV29-1 and TRBJ1-2, reads SAVISQKPSRDICQRGTSLTIQCQVDSQVTMMFWYRQQPGQSLTLIATANQGSEATYESGFVIDKFPISRPNLTFSTLTVSNMSPEDSSIYLCSGNSLYGYTFGSGTRLTVV.

The J gene is TRBJ2-1, the V gene TRBV11-2; either TRBD1 or TRBD2 may fit D (6 bases each). Per germline, CDR1 SGHAT and CDR2 FQNNGV. The V end was cut by 1 base, the J end by 9 bases, with 10 bases between. CDR3 length: 13 amino acids. This CDR3 reads CASSLGGGGEQFF. The CDR3 region has the DNA TGTGCCAGCAGCTTAGGAGGGGGAGGTGAGCAGTTCTTC.

The sample holds many counts of this clonotype. This chain joins TRBV7-2 and TRBJ2-3, with 10 bases identical to TRBD1. The CDR3 runs to 14 residues. V was pared by 5 bases and J by 8 bases, with 7 bases of the junction left unmatched. Germline CDR1 and CDR2: SGHTA and FQGNSA. The CDR3 sequence: CASSLRDRGSTQYF. The CDR3, as DNA: TGTGCCAGCAGCCTCCGGGACAGGGGATCTACGCAGTATTTT. Combining the CDR3 with reference TRBV7-2 and TRBJ2-3 gives the whole variable domain GAGVSQSPSNKVTEKGKDVELRCDPISGHTALYWYRQSLGQGLEFLIYFQGNSAPDKSGLPSDRFSAERTGGSVSTLTIQRTQQEDSAVYLCASSLRDRGSTQYFGPGTRLTVL.